This T cell receptor (beta chain) originates from a study of T-cell reconstitution after alpha-beta-depleted transplantation in children. This clonotype has a count of ten or more. For TCRbeta, the library was prepared with unique molecular identifiers. One entry per CDR3 protein, called by TCRdb with MiXCR from the PCR reads. The sample carries over 150,000 distinct CDR3 sequences, 5.5% to 7% recorded once. The CDR3 is made up of 13 amino acids. V lost 4 bases and J 2 bases, leaving 12 bases between the germline ends. Germline CDR1 reads SQVTM; CDR2 reads ANQGSEA. J is TRBJ2-7 and V is TRBV29-1; D possibly matches TRBD1 or TRBD2 (5 bases each). This TCR was recovered from a girl in the first two years of life with combined immunodeficiency, due to receive a stem cell transplant. This specimen was PBMCs, taken before TCRalphabeta/CD19-depleted stem cell transplant. The DNA of the CDR3 is TGCAGCGTTGGTTACGGGACCCCCTACGAGCAGTACTTC. Amino acid sequence: CSVGYGTPYEQYF.